This T cell receptor (beta chain) was obtained from a study of a mutant IDH1 vaccine in newly diagnosed glioma (dated by TCRdb to the early 2020s). Broadly, across the study: Patients received eight vaccinations in weeks 1, 3, 5, 7, 11, 15, 19 and 23, corresponding to visits V03 through V10. Vaccination was initiated 4-6 weeks after radiotherapy alone, or concurrently with temozolomide cycles in the chemotherapy-containing groups. Of the 30 or so patients who were treated, about 62% were male and around 38% were female, and the mean age was roughly 40 years. Prior to enrollment, patients had been given standard therapy consisting of radiotherapy alone, temozolomide alone, or radiochemotherapy with temozolomide, with the combination given to most patients. Six visits were used for peripheral blood collection: V03 (baseline), V05, V07, V10, V12 and V13. For exploratory analyses, longitudinal TCRB deep sequencing was carried out in around 26 treated patients wherever samples were available. What the study reported, not specific to this receptor: Across multiple MHC alleles, vaccine-induced immune responses were seen in just over 90% of patients. The authors noted that analyses of patient blood samples could not be reproduced because of sample limitations. Pseudoprogression appeared unrelated to alterations in the top peripheral T cell clonotypes detected by TCRB sequencing. PBMC samples for TCRB deep sequencing were selected based on availability.

Libraries came from the immunoSEQ multiplex PCR assay. The hsTCRB Kit was used according to the manufacturer's protocol to amplify rearranged TCR beta chain sequences. Sequencing of TCRB libraries was carried out on an Illumina MiSeq. In the original analysis: The kit vendor's proprietary platform handled demultiplexing, trimming and gene mapping. TCRdb carries this immuneACCESS record with in-frame sequences only. Its versions omit some clonotypes, under half of them owing to an unresolved V gene in the studies checked, with the rest unexplained. The V and J calls and clone size are taken from that table; D and trimming were inferred from the DNA. Recorded for this sample are 110,000 or so clones; 90% of them occurred a single time. 0.61% of the sample belongs to the ten largest clones. About this clone: No cognate antigen has been identified for it. Qualities for individual bases were not recorded, and no much larger clone is one base off.

The germline V gene (reference sequence) sets CDR1 to LNHNV and CDR2 to YYDKDF. V drops 3 bases and J drops 4 bases, leaving 12 bases in between. The CDR3 runs 15 amino acids, cysteine and phenylalanine included. Of the read, only the CDR3 DNA is kept; its 45 bases are in frame from base 1. The time point label for this specimen denotes: week 11, during vaccination. Each vaccine dose, consisting of 300 ug of a 20-mer mutant IDH1 peptide in Montanide, was administered subcutaneously with topical imiquimod. All donors had newly diagnosed IDH1-mutant astrocytomas of WHO grade 3 or 4 that showed loss of nuclear ATRX. The samples were drawn from NOA16, a multicentre, single-arm, open-label phase I trial in Germany that tested a mutant IDH1 peptide vaccine in humans for the first time. The DNeasy Blood and Tissue Kit was used to extract genomic DNA from EDTA blood for TCRB sequencing.

This specimen was PBMCs, taken from a glioma patient whose treatment included an IDH1 peptide vaccine. Rearrangement joined TRBV15 to TRBJ2-2, with the D call perhaps TRBD1 or TRBD2, as 6 bases match in each case. This TCR was recovered from a woman in her forties or fifties with glioma. The CDR3 here reads CATSRTGARTGELFF. The bases read TGTGCCACCAGCAGGACGGGGGCTCGCACCGGGGAGCTGTTTTTT.